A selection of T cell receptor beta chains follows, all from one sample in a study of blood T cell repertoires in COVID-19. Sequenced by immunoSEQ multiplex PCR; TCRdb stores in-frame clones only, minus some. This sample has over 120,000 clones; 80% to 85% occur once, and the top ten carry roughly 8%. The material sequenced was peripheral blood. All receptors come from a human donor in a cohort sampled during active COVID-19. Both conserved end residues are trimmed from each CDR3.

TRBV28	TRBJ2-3	ASGVGTGPQY
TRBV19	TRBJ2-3	ASSTRDRYPDTQY
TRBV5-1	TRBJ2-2	ASSRPGTGDGELF
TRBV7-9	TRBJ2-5	ASQSMGDSRETQY
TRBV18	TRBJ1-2	ASSPTAGLGNYGYT
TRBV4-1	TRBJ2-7	ASSQGGSSGSTHEQY
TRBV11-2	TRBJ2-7	ASSRIGTSGSYEQY
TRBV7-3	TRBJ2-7	ASSLWEGTHEQY
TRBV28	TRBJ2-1	ASSPPSGRLSYNEQF
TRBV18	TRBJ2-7	ASSPGGFYEQY
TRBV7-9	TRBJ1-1	ASSLGGAGTEAF
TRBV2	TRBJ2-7	ASSTGHPRSYEQY
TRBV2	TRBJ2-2	ASSVDRYTGELF
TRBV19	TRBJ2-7	ASSISSLGGSSYEQY
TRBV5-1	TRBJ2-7	ASSGGTGAGVSGRPYEQY
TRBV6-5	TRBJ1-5	ASETGGYGQPQH
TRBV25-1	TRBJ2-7	ASSEYGVGQAYEQY
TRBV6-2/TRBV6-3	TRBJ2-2	ASSFRQGNTGELF
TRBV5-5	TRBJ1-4	ASSLGPRQGATNEKLF
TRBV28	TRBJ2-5	ASSFQETQY
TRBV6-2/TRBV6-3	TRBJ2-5	ASSFGGRYQETQY
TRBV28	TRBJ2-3	ASSFLAGTDTQY
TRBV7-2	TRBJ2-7	ASSLLQGANEQY
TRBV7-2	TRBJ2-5	ASRRQRTSQETQY
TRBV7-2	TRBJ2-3	ASSLQGASTDTQY
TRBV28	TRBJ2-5	ASLVREGRKTQY
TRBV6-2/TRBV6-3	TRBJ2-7	ASSYRTSGDEQY
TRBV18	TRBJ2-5	ASSPTRQETQY
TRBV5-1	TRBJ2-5	ASSFGAGVEETQY
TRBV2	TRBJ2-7	ASKGTSGSHEQY
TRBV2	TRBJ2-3	ANRTSTDTQY
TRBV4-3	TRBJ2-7	ASSLSGRAYEQY
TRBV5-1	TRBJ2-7	ASSLVGRANEQY
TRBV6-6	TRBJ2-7	ASRAGGPDEQY
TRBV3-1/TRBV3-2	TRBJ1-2	ASSQAGDYGYT
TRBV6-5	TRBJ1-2	ASSYGGGQNYGYT
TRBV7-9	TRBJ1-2	ASSLAGQGAQGYT
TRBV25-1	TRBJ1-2	ASSQGGTGYGYT
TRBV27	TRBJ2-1	ASSRLGSLGDEQF